The TCR beta chain under discussion was sequenced for a study of OX40 agonist ivuxolimab in advanced cancers. On the study more broadly: The diagnoses of dose-escalation patients were hepatocellular carcinoma, melanoma, renal cell or head and neck cancer.

Looked up from germline, CDR1 is SNHLY and CDR2 is FYNNEI. With 7 bases clipped from V and 3 bases from J, the junction kept 8 bases outside the gene matches. The length of the CDR3 is 14 residues. Only in-frame clones appear in the TCRdb table, and some are missing; sequencing was by immunoSEQ multiplex PCR. The sample shows 39,000 or so clones, around nine tenths of them seen only once. The receptor was derived from an adult with an advanced solid tumor such as melanoma, head and neck, liver or kidney cancer. This specimen was CD4+ or CD8+ T cells sorted from blood, taken in a trial of the OX40 agonist ivuxolimab. V usage is TRBV2 and J usage is TRBJ2-7; TRBD1 aligns across 8 bases. CDR3 bases: TGTGCCAGCAATATGGGACAGGCAGACTACGAGCAGTACTTC. This translates into CASNMGQADYEQYF. Variable domain in full (rest from reference TRBV2 and TRBJ2-7): EPEVTQTPSHQVTQMGQEVILRCVPISNHLYFYWYRQILGQKVEFLVSFYNNEISEKSEIFDDQFSVERPDGSNFTLKIRSTKLEDSAMYFCASNMGQADYEQYFGPGTRLTVT.